The 10 T cell receptor beta chains below were found in one sample sequenced in a study of blood T cell repertoires in COVID-19. Sequencing used immunoSEQ multiplex PCR; TCRdb keeps in-frame clones, though not all of them. The sample lists roughly 30,000 clones, roughly 78% occurring once. Sequencing was performed on peripheral blood. Receptor source: a boy aged 2 to 9 with active or convalescent COVID-19.

The CDR3 DNA reads as TGTGCCAGCAGTGAAAACTTATCACCCCTCCACTTT. It encodes CASSENLSPLHF. This sequence joins TRBV2 and TRBJ1-6, with no clear D. This CDR3 spans 12 amino acids. V lost 2 bases, J lost 10 bases, and 6 bases lay in between. From germline, CDR1 is SNHLY and CDR2 FYNNEI.

The V gene is TRBV7-9, the J gene TRBJ1-1, with a weak D call TRBD1 (5 bases). Trimming took 3 bases from V and 6 from J, leaving 14 bases between them. Germline values: CDR1 SEHNR, CDR2 FQNEAQ (reference sequence). The CDR3 contains 14 residues. CDR3: CASSFGSRVSEAFF. In DNA form, the CDR3 reads TGTGCCAGCAGCTTCGGAAGCAGGGTGTCTGAAGCTTTCTTT. Full variable domain (outside the CDR3, taken from reference TRBV7-9 and TRBJ1-1): DTGVSQNPRHKITKRGQNVTFRCDPISEHNRLYWYRQTLGQGPEFLTYFQNEAQLEKSRLLSDRFSAERPKGSFSTLEIQRTEQGDSAMYLCASSFGSRVSEAFFGQGTRLTVV.

This chain connects TRBV19 to TRBJ2-1, with TRBD2 matching 8 bases. Germline V gene data show CDR1 as LNHDA and CDR2 as SQIVND (reference sequence). V gave up 6 bases and J gave up 2 bases; unmatched junction bases: 12. The CDR3 length is 17 residues. CDR3 in DNA: TGTGCCAGTAGCCTCAACCGGCTAGCGGGTACCTACAATGAGCAGTTCTTC. Residues: CASSLNRLAGTYNEQFF.

The chain couples TRBV6-6 to TRBJ2-1; D possibly corresponds to TRBD1 (6 bases). CDR3 length: 14 residues. V gave up 2 bases and J gave up 9 bases, with 14 bases separating them. The V gene's germline CDR1 is MNHNY and CDR2 SVGAGI (reference sequence). The CDR3 DNA reads as TGTGCCAGCAGTTACGGCAAGCTAGGGGGTGAGCAGTTCTTC. Its translation: CASSYGKLGGEQFF.

The V and J genes are TRBV30 and TRBJ2-1; tentative D call: TRBD1 (5 bases). This CDR3 spans 11 amino acids. V was shortened by 3 bases and J by 12 bases, with 12 bases between the two germline ends. Per the germline V gene, CDR1 is GTSNPN and CDR2 is SVGIG (reference sequence). CDR3 in DNA: TGTGCCTGGAGCGCAGGGTTGGGGCAGTTCTTC. Amino acid sequence: CAWSAGLGQFF.

The V gene is TRBV27, the J gene TRBJ2-7; tentatively, D is TRBD1 (5 bases). Germline values: CDR1 MNHEY, CDR2 SMNVEV (reference sequence). The CDR3 has 15 amino acids. The ends were cut back, 2 bases at V and 3 bases at J, with 14 bases in the middle. In DNA form, the CDR3 reads TGTGCCAGCAGTTTAAAGGCAGGGCCCTTCTACGAGCAGTACTTC. Protein product: CASSLKAGPFYEQYF.

The chain links TRBV7-2 to TRBJ2-6, with a tentative D call TRBD2 (6 bases). V lost 5 bases, J lost 0 bases, and 11 bases lay in between. Germline CDR1 is SGHTA and CDR2 is FQGNSA. There are 16 residues in the CDR3. The CDR3 nucleotides read TGTGCCAGCAGCCCGCAGGGACTCTCTGGGGCCAACGTCCTGACTTTC. Protein product: CASSPQGLSGANVLTF.

The V call is TRBV7-8, the J call TRBJ1-6; no clear D gene. V was pared by 5 bases and J by 15 bases, with 11 bases between. This CDR3 has 11 residues. Germline values: CDR1 SGHVS, CDR2 FQNEAQ. The CDR3 protein is CASSPGEGLHF. CDR3 in DNA: TGTGCCAGCAGCCCCGGGGAGGGCCTCCACTTT.

The chain is built from TRBV19 and TRBJ1-1; 10 nucleotides line up with TRBD1. Germline lookup yields CDR1 LNHDA and CDR2 SQIVND (reference sequence). V lost 5 bases, J lost 6 bases, and 9 bases stayed unmatched. The CDR3 extends over 15 amino acids. The CDR3 sequence: CASSRSDRGVPEAFF. The CDR3 nucleotides read TGTGCCAGTAGTCGATCGGACAGGGGGGTCCCTGAAGCTTTCTTT.

This clone showed up just a few times. The J gene is TRBJ2-6, the V gene TRBV9; weak D call: TRBD1 (6 bases). The CDR3 length is 17 residues. Germline CDR1 and CDR2: SGDLS and YYNGEE. The ends were cut back, 0 bases at V and 2 bases at J, with 12 bases in the middle. The CDR3 DNA sequence: TGTGCCAGCAGCGTAGCGCAAGCAGGGGCTGGGGCCAACGTCCTGACTTTC. It codes for CASSVAQAGAGANVLTF.